This TCR beta chain was observed in a study of cytomegalovirus exposure and HLA in healthy donors. Findings and limits, study-wide: It was reported that TCR beta sequences correctly inferred the HLA-A and HLA-B alleles for most subjects. Cytomegalovirus-associated status was assigned to 164 TCR beta chains. Common viral pathogens seemed, in a later analysis, to connect with several of the most significant clusters.

The CDR3 spans 15 residues. V gave up 3 bases and J gave up 4 bases; unmatched junction bases: 6. The V gene's germline CDR1 is LNHNV and CDR2 YYDKDF (reference sequence). The PCR employed 60 Vbeta primers together with 13 Jbeta primers. Profiling relied on immunoSEQ multiplex PCR, and the TCRdb table lists in-frame clones only, not all of them. The sample shows about 280,000 clones, 70% to 90% of them seen only once. This clone was counted a single time. Its matching antigen is unknown. The specimen was PBMCs. The V and J genes are TRBV15 and TRBJ1-1; TRBD1 matches 9 bases. The clonotype originates from a woman between 18 and 29 years old in good health and CMV-seronegative. CDR3 bases: TGTGCCACCAGCAGGGACAGGGGACTGGGCACTGAAGCTTTCTTT. Translating it yields CATSRDRGLGTEAFF.